Listed here are 24 T cell receptor beta chains from one sample, sequenced in a study of T cells in Graves' hyperthyroidism and ophthalmopathy. What was amplified from RNA transcripts were TCR beta CDR3 regions. Carried out on the TCR CDR3, a first-round RT-PCR used the HTBI primer set. TCRdb processed the multiplex PCR reads anew with MiXCR; each CDR3 protein has one entry. The sample includes around 350,000 distinct CDR3 sequences, 20% to 30% seen only once; the top ten take more than 60%. Sequencing was done on a sample of blood. Receptors originate from a man in his fifties with Graves' hyperthyroidism.

There are many counts of this clonotype. The J gene is TRBJ2-5, the V gene TRBV2; tentatively, D is TRBD2 (6 bases). Germline loops: CDR1 SNHLY, CDR2 FYNNEI. The germline V and J ends were trimmed by 5 bases and 0 bases, with 19 bases remaining between them. This CDR3 has 17 amino acids. Here the CDR3 reads CASSRTIEHPYQETQYF. The CDR3, as DNA: TGTGCCAGCAGTAGGACTATCGAACACCCGTACCAAGAGACCCAGTACTTC.

In its sample, this clonotype was seen a few times. This sequence joins TRBV20-1 and TRBJ2-3; D gene unclear. CDR1 and CDR2 (germline): DFQATT, SNEGSKA (reference sequence). The CDR3 has 11 residues. Deletions cut 5 bases from V and 6 bases from J, with 9 bases between. The CDR3 DNA reads as TGCAGTGCTCCCTATTTTGATACGCAGTATTTT. This gives the protein CSAPYFDTQYF.

This clonotype was counted between two and nine times. The chain has TRBV15 and TRBJ2-1; D remains ambiguous. The CDR3 covers 14 residues. The V end lost 4 bases, the J end lost 6 bases, and 13 bases lay between the germline ends. Looked up from germline, CDR1 is LNHNV and CDR2 is YYDKDF (reference sequence). The CDR3 sequence is CATSMQTNGNEQFF. CDR3 sequence (DNA): TGTGCCACCAGCATGCAGACCAACGGCAATGAGCAGTTCTTC.

This clonotype came up a few times. This chain links TRBV11-2 with TRBJ1-1; D is possibly TRBD1 (5 bases). The V gene lost 3 bases and the J gene lost 4 bases, with 12 bases spanning the gap. Looked up from germline, CDR1 is SGHAT and CDR2 is FQNNGV. The CDR3 contains 14 residues. The CDR3 sequence is CASSFAGRSTEAFF. CDR3 nucleotides: TGTGCCAGCAGCTTCGCAGGGAGGAGCACTGAAGCTTTCTTT.

This clonotype has just a few counts. V is TRBV18 and J is TRBJ2-7; D gene unclear. V was cut by 2 bases and J by 3 bases, with 8 bases left in between. The CDR3 totals 13 residues. The germline gives CDR1 KGHSH, CDR2 LQKENI. As DNA, the CDR3 is TGTGCCAGCTCACCAAGGACCAACTACGAGCAGTACTTC. Protein product: CASSPRTNYEQYF.

This clonotype appeared a single time. The chain couples TRBV14 to TRBJ2-1; D is possibly TRBD1 or TRBD2 (5 bases each). Trimming stripped 1 base from V and 10 bases from J, with 14 bases between. The CDR3 is 14 residues long. CDR1 and CDR2 (germline): SGHDN, FVKESK. The CDR3 DNA reads as TGTGCCAGCAGCCAAGCTCGAGGGACCTTCGAGCAGTTCTTC. As protein: CASSQARGTFEQFF.

This clonotype was recorded a few times. V is TRBV10-3 and J is TRBJ2-7; D might be TRBD2 (6 bases). The CDR3 has 13 residues. Germline values: CDR1 ENHRY, CDR2 SYGVKD. V shed 6 bases and J shed 4 bases, with 13 bases lying between them. The CDR3 loop reads CAISPGLGYEQYF. CDR3 in DNA: TGTGCCATCAGCCCGGGACTGGGGTACGAGCAGTACTTC.

This clonotype was counted between two and nine times. The gene calls are TRBV10-1 and TRBJ2-2, with 8 nucleotides matching TRBD2. Germline CDR1 and CDR2: WNHNN and SYGVQD (reference sequence). V was clipped by 10 bases and J by 0 bases; unmatched bases: 4. The CDR3 runs to 14 residues. Here the CDR3 reads CATRLAPNTGELFF. CDR3 bases: TGCGCCACTAGACTAGCGCCGAACACCGGGGAGCTGTTTTTT.

The V call is TRBV6-1, the J call TRBJ2-1; D is ambiguous. The germline V gene encodes CDR1 MNHNS and CDR2 SASEGT. The CDR3 loop spans 12 amino acids. V was cut by 6 bases and J by 7 bases, with 10 bases left in between. CDR3 bases: TGTGCCAGCAGCCTTAGTACGAATGAGCAGTTCTTC. Translation: CASSLSTNEQFF.

This clonotype has a count of ten or more. The CDR3 is CASSEGLADHVTQYF. CDR3 DNA: TGTGCCAGCAGTGAGGGACTAGCGGATCATGTTACGCAGTATTTT. The chain has TRBV2 and TRBJ2-3; 11 nucleotides match TRBD2. V lost 3 bases and J lost 8; bases outside the gene matches: 7. Germline CDR1 and CDR2: SNHLY and FYNNEI. This CDR3 is built from 15 residues.

J is TRBJ1-3 and V is TRBV27; the D is unclear. The V gene lost 3 bases and the J gene lost 4 bases, with 7 bases spanning the gap. The CDR3 contains 13 residues. Germline V gene sequence: CDR1 MNHEY, CDR2 SMNVEV (reference sequence). This chain's CDR3 is CASSFRFGNTIYF. The CDR3 DNA reads as TGTGCCAGCAGTTTTAGGTTCGGAAACACCATATATTTT.

The rearrangement uses TRBV19 and TRBJ2-1; 11 bases align to TRBD2. Unmatched junction bases numbered 16, after V lost 6 bases and J lost 6 bases. Germline CDR1 is LNHDA and CDR2 is SQIVND (reference sequence). CDR3 length: 18 residues. CDR3 in DNA: TGTGCCAGTAGGGTTAGCGGGAGGGCGGTTAAATTTCTCAATGAGCAGTTCTTC. Protein sequence: CASRVSGRAVKFLNEQFF.

A note on this clonotype: No DNA is shown, since the ends of the CDR3 on it are uncertain; the CDR3 is the one TCRdb lists. The V gene is TRBV20-1, the J gene TRBJ2-3; TRBD2 is the table's D call and was not checked against the DNA. Both ends counted, the CDR3 spans 16 residues. CDR1 is DFQATT and CDR2 is SNEGSKA in the germline V gene (reference sequence). The CDR3 protein is CSASGRGLAVRDTQYF.

In this sample, this clonotype turned up many times. The V gene is TRBV6-1, the J gene TRBJ1-1, with D uncertain. Germline CDR1 reads MNHNS; CDR2 reads SASEGT. The CDR3 totals 11 residues. The V and J ends lost 8 bases and 10 bases respectively, with 14 bases between them. The CDR3 nucleotides are TGTGCCAGCTGGGAACTGTCCAGAGCTTTCTTT. This translates into CASWELSRAFF.

To note about this clonotype: The junction differs from germline at one of its ends, possibly a read error. The V call is TRBV20-1, the J call TRBJ1-1; no definite D call. The CDR3 spans 13 residues. Looked up from germline, CDR1 is DFQATT and CDR2 is SNEGSKA (reference sequence). CDR3 protein: CCAREVLNTEAFF. CDR3 nucleotides: TGCTGTGCCCGGGAAGTTCTGAACACTGAAGCTTTCTTT.

This clonotype was counted only a few times. The chain has TRBV20-1 and TRBJ1-1; 7 bases line up with TRBD1. Per the germline V gene, CDR1 is DFQATT and CDR2 is SNEGSKA (reference sequence). This CDR3 is 13 amino acids long. Trimming at V came to 5 bases and at J to 2 bases, leaving 5 bases not matched to a gene. The CDR3 protein is CSAPGQLNTEAFF. CDR3 nucleotide sequence: TGCAGTGCTCCGGGACAGCTTAACACTGAAGCTTTCTTT.

At least ten counts were recorded for this clonotype. The chain employs TRBV6-1 and TRBJ2-1; 14 bases align to TRBD2. Trimming cost V 6 bases and J 8 bases; bases outside gene matches: 9. Germline V lookup: CDR1 MNHNS, CDR2 SASEGT. The CDR3 totals 16 residues. Written as DNA, the CDR3 is TGTGCCAGCAGAAGGACTAGCGGGGGGTTTGGCGATGAGCAGTTCTTC. Amino acid sequence: CASRRTSGGFGDEQFF.

This clonotype occurred once. The chain combines TRBV4-1 with TRBJ1-6, with D perhaps TRBD1 (6 bases). V gave up 0 bases and J gave up 7 bases, with 13 bases separating them. Germline V gene lookup returns CDR1 MGHRA and CDR2 YSYEKL. This CDR3 spans 16 amino acids. CDR3 DNA: TGCGCCAGCAGCCAAGAAGGGCAGGGGTTGAATTCACCCCTCCACTTT. Amino acid sequence: CASSQEGQGLNSPLHF.

The table lists this clonotype with many counts. The chain uses TRBV11-2 and TRBJ2-7, with unresolved D. The ends were cut back, 2 bases at V and 1 base at J, with 9 bases in the middle. The CDR3 length is 14 residues. Germline lookup yields CDR1 SGHAT and CDR2 FQNNGV. The CDR3 bases are TGTGCCAGCAGCTTAATTGGGCGGTCCTACGAGCAGTACTTC. This sequence encodes CASSLIGRSYEQYF. Supplemented by reference TRBV11-2 and TRBJ2-7, the full variable domain reads EAGVAQSPRYKIIEKRQSVAFWCNPISGHATLYWYQQILGQGPKLLIQFQNNGVVDDSQLPKDRFSAERLKGVDSTLKIQPAKLEDSAVYLCASSLIGRSYEQYFGPGTRLTVT.

The rearrangement joins TRBV29-1 to TRBJ1-3, with D uncertain. Trimming took 4 bases from V and 2 from J, leaving 12 bases between them. Germline lookup yields CDR1 SQVTM and CDR2 ANQGSEA. The CDR3 loop spans 14 amino acids. As DNA, the CDR3 is TGCAGCGTTGTGGTTGCAGGTGCTGGAAACACCATATATTTT. Its translation: CSVVVAGAGNTIYF.

This clonotype has a count of ten or more. V is TRBV6-2 or TRBV6-3 and J is TRBJ2-1; 11 bases fit TRBD2. V shed 6 bases, J shed 4 bases, and the junction held 5 bases outside the gene matches. CDR3 length equals 15 residues. The germline gives CDR1 MNHEY, CDR2 SVGEGT. DNA of the CDR3: TGTGCCAGCAGAAGACTAGCGGGAAGGTACAATGAGCAGTTCTTC. Translated: CASRRLAGRYNEQFF.

The CDR3 DNA sequence: TGTGCCAGCAGCCAAGGAAGCGGGACCCCTGGGGCCAACGTCCTGACTTTC. It translates to CASSQGSGTPGANVLTF. The chain recombines TRBV3-1 with TRBJ2-6, with 7 positions matching TRBD2. The V segment lost 1 base and the J segment 2 bases; nucleotides outside the gene matches: 5. This CDR3 region has 17 residues. Per the germline V gene, CDR1 is LGHDT and CDR2 is YNNKEL (reference sequence).

This chain uses TRBV7-3 with TRBJ2-2; the match to TRBD1 covers 8 bases. Germline V lookup: CDR1 SGHTA, CDR2 FQGTGA. The CDR3 sequence is 13 residues long. V lost 5 bases and J lost 6; bases outside the gene matches: 2. This CDR3 is CASSIQGAGELFF. CDR3 DNA sequence: TGTGCCAGCAGCATACAGGGGGCCGGGGAGCTGTTTTTT.

The table lists this clonotype with many counts. The V and J genes are TRBV20-1 and TRBJ2-1; the D call may be TRBD1 or TRBD2 (5 bases each). Trimming cost V 3 bases and J 3 bases, with 18 bases left between them. Germline CDR1 reads DFQATT; CDR2 reads SNEGSKA (reference sequence). The CDR3 is 16 residues long. CDR3 sequence reads: CSAREGGTSLYNEQFF. The CDR3 DNA sequence: TGCAGTGCTAGGGAAGGTGGGACCTCTCTCTACAATGAGCAGTTCTTC.